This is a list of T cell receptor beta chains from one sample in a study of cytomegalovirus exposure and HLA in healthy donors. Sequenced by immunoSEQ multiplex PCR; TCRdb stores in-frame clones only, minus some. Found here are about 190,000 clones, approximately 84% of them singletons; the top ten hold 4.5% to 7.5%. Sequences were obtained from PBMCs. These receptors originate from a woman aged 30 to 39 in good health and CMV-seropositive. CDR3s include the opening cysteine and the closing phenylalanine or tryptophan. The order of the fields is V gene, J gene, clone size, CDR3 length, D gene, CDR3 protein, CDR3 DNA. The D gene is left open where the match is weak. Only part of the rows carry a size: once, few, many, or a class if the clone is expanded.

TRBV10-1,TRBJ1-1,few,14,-,CASSRETDTDEAFF,TGCGCCAGCAGTCGAGAGACGGACACCGATGAAGCTTTCTTT
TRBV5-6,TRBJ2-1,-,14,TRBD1,CASSLGTGIGEQFF,TGTGCCAGCAGCTTGGGGACAGGGATAGGTGAGCAGTTCTTC
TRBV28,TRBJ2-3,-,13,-,CASSSDSTDTQYF,TGTGCCAGCAGTAGTGACTCGACAGATACGCAGTATTTT
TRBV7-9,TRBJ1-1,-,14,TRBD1,CASSSKDRMAEAFF,TGTGCCAGCAGCTCCAAGGACAGGATGGCTGAAGCTTTCTTT
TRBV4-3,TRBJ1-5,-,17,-,CASSQEIRGRSNQPQHF,TGCGCCAGCAGCCAAGAAATACGAGGGAGGAGCAATCAGCCCCAGCATTTT
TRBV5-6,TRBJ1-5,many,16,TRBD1,CASSDTGGAGNQPQHF,TGTGCCAGCAGCGATACAGGGGGAGCCGGCAATCAGCCCCAGCATTTT
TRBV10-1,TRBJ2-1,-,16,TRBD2,CASSESTSGSYNEQFF,TGCGCCAGCAGTGAGTCGACTAGCGGGAGTTACAATGAGCAGTTCTTC
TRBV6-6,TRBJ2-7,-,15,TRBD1,CASSAGQGAWNEQYF,TGTGCCAGCAGTGCGGGACAGGGGGCTTGGAACGAGCAGTACTTC
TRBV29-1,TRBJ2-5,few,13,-,CSVDRRGGETQYF,TGCAGCGTTGATCGCAGGGGAGGGGAGACCCAGTACTTC
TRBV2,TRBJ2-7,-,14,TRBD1,CASRAPGQGGEQYF,TGTGCCAGCAGAGCGCCGGGACAGGGTGGCGAGCAGTACTTC
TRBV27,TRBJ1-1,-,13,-,CASSPPGYTEAFF,TGTGCCAGCAGCCCCCCAGGTTACACTGAAGCTTTCTTT
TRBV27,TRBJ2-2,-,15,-,CASSLQPRRTGELFF,TGTGCCAGCAGTCTACAACCGAGGAGAACCGGGGAGCTGTTTTTT
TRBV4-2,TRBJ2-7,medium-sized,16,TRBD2,CASSQDLAGPTYEQYF,TGTGCCAGCAGCCAAGATCTAGCGGGACCTACCTACGAGCAGTACTTC
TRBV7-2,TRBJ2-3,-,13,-,CASADRFTDTQYF,TGTGCCAGCGCCGACAGATTCACAGATACGCAGTATTTT
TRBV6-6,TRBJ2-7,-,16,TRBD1,CASSYFQGVVSYEQYF,TGTGCCAGCAGTTATTTTCAGGGGGTAGTATCCTACGAGCAGTACTTC
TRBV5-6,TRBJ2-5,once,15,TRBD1,CASSRRGTGAETQYF,TGTGCCAGCAGCCGCCGCGGGACAGGGGCCGAGACCCAGTACTTC
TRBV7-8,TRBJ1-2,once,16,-,CASSLSAGSTNYGYTF,TGTGCCAGCAGCTTATCGGCAGGGTCTACTAACTATGGCTACACCTTC
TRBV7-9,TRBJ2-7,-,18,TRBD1,CASSLGQETGTGGYEQYF,TGTGCCAGCAGCTTAGGCCAAGAGACCGGGACAGGAGGATACGAGCAGTACTTC
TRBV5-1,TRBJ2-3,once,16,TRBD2,CASSSGTSGFTDTQYF,TGCGCCAGCAGCTCCGGGACTAGCGGGTTCACAGATACGCAGTATTTT
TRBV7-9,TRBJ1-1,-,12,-,CASSLLKPEAFF,TGTGCCAGCAGCTTACTAAAGCCGGAAGCTTTCTTT
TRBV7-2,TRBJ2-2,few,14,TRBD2,CAGQTLAGAGELFF,TGTGCCGGGCAAACTCTAGCGGGAGCCGGGGAGCTGTTTTTT
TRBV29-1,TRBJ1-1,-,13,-,CSVVDRRDTEAFF,TGCAGCGTTGTAGACAGGAGGGACACTGAAGCTTTCTTT
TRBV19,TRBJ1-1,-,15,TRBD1,CASSAQGIQNTEAFF,TGTGCCAGTAGTGCACAGGGGATCCAGAACACTGAAGCTTTCTTT
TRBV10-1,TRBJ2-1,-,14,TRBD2,CASSESGLGDEQFF,TGCGCCAGCAGTGAGTCGGGACTAGGGGATGAGCAGTTCTTC
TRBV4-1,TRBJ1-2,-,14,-,CASSQERLNYGYTF,TGCGCCAGCAGCCAAGAGAGGCTAAACTATGGCTACACCTTC
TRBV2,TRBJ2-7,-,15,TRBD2,CASSPLTSGSYEQYF,TGTGCCAGCAGTCCCCTCACTAGCGGGAGCTACGAGCAGTACTTC
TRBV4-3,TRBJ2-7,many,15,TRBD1,CASSQDGTGPYEQYF,TGCGCCAGCAGCCAAGATGGGACAGGGCCCTACGAGCAGTACTTC
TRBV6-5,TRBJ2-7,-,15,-,CASTPVSGSAYEQYF,TGTGCCAGCACCCCCGTCTCCGGGTCTGCCTACGAGCAGTACTTC
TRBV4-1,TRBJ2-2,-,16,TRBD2,CASSQGGAGADGELFF,TGCGCCAGCAGCCAAGGTGGTGCGGGAGCTGACGGGGAGCTGTTTTTT
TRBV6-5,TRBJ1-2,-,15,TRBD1,CASSSQGVVNYGYTF,TGTGCCAGCAGTTCACAGGGGGTTGTTAACTATGGCTACACCTTC
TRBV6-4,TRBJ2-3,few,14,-,CASSVGTGADTQYF,TGTGCCAGCAGTGTCGGGACGGGGGCAGATACGCAGTATTTT
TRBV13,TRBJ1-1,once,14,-,CASSLLGGHTEAFF,TGTGCCAGCAGCTTGTTGGGAGGGCACACTGAAGCTTTCTTT
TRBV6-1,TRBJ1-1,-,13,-,CASTPGGLGKGFF,TGTGCCAGCACCCCGGGGGGGTTAGGGAAAGGATTCTTT
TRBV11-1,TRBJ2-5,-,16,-,CASSLAVSRNKETQYF,TGTGCCAGCAGCTTAGCGGTTAGCAGAAATAAAGAGACCCAGTACTTC
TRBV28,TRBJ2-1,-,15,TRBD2,CASSPAPSGYNEQFF,TGTGCCAGCAGTCCCGCCCCTAGCGGGTACAATGAGCAGTTCTTC
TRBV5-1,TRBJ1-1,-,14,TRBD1,CASSYWTGNTEAFF,TGCGCCAGCAGCTACTGGACAGGGAACACTGAAGCTTTCTTT
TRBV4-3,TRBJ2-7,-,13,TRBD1,CASSQWTGSEQYF,TGCGCCAGCAGCCAATGGACAGGGTCCGAGCAGTACTTC
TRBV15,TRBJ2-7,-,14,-,CATSRRQPPYEQYF,TGTGCCACCAGCCGTCGACAGCCACCCTACGAGCAGTACTTC
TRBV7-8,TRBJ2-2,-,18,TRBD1,CASSPYRGTGTTTGELFF,TGTGCCAGCAGCCCTTATCGTGGGACAGGAACTACCACCGGGGAGCTGTTTTTT
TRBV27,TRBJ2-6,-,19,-,CASSLIYGNRESGANVLTF,TGTGCCAGCAGTTTGATTTATGGGAACAGGGAGAGCGGGGCCAACGTCCTGACTTTC
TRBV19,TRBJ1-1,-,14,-,CASSIVRAGTEAFF,TGTGCCAGTAGTATAGTAAGGGCGGGCACTGAAGCTTTCTTT